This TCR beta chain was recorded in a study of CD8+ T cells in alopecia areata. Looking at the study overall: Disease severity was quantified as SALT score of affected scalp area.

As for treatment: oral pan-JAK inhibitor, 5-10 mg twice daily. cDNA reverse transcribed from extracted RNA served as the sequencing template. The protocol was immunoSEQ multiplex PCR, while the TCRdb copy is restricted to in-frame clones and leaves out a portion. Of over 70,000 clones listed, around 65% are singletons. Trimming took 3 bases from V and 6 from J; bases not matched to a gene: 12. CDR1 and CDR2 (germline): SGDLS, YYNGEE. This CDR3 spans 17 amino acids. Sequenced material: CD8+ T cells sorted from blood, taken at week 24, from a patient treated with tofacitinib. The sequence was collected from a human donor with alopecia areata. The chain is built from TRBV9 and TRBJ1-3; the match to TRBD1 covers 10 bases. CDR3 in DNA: TGTGCCAGCAGCGCCCCAGTGGGGACAGGGGAGGAAAACACCATATATTTT. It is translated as CASSAPVGTGEENTIYF.